The table lists the clone carrying this T cell receptor (beta chain) with many counts. The data derive from a study of identical twins. Trimming left V 2 bases short and J 6 bases short, with 7 bases between. The CDR3 sequence is 13 residues long. Per the germline V gene, CDR1 is MNHEY and CDR2 is SVGAGI. A universal primer site was added by template switching, and unique molecular identifiers were carried by the cDNA. Each CDR3 protein gets one entry after TCRdb re-called the 5' RACE reads with MiXCR. This sample has roughly 710,000 distinct CDR3 sequences; roughly 6% occur once, and the top ten carry approximately 2%.

The sample comprised naive T cells sorted from blood. This TCR was recovered from a man between 18 and 29 years old in good health. The rearrangement links TRBV6-5 to TRBJ2-2; D ambiguous. CDR3 DNA: TGTGCCAGCAGTTACAGGGTTGCCGGGGAGCTGTTTTTT. Translation: CASSYRVAGELFF.